This entry lists 28 T cell receptor beta chains sequenced from one sample in a study of blood T cells in healthy people across ages. Sample-barcoded 5' priming and a J-beta primer mix drove a second PCR of roughly 6 to 12 cycles. TCRdb redid the calling of the 5' RACE reads with MiXCR, one entry per CDR3 protein. The sample has approximately 1.5 million distinct CDR3 sequences; 35% to 45% are singletons. Sequencing used blood. The receptors derive from a young woman in good health.

The chain joins TRBV25-1 to TRBJ2-5; 7 nucleotides match TRBD1. CDR1 is MGHDK, CDR2 SYGVNS, per germline. The CDR3 spans 18 residues. With 3 bases clipped from V and 3 bases from J, the junction kept 16 bases outside the gene matches. The CDR3 bases are TGTGCCAGCAGTGATTCCATCGACAGGGCCCAAGGAGAAGAGACCCAGTACTTC. It is translated as CASSDSIDRAQGEETQYF.

This clonotype was detected a few times. The CDR3 loop reads CASSYDSLSYEQYF. CDR3 sequence (DNA): TGTGCCAGCAGTTACGACTCCCTTTCCTACGAGCAGTACTTC. This sequence joins TRBV6-2 or TRBV6-3 and TRBJ2-7, with D unresolved. This CDR3 is built from 14 residues. Germline V CDR1 and CDR2: MNHEY, SVGEGT. V was shortened by 2 bases and J by 1 base, with 9 bases between the two germline ends.

The V gene is TRBV5-1, the J gene TRBJ2-3; no firm D call. Trimming shortened V by 9 bases and J by 4 bases, and 12 bases separated the two germline ends. The germline V gene encodes CDR1 SGHRS and CDR2 YFSETQ. The CDR3 runs 12 residues. The DNA for the CDR3 is TGCGCCAACAGTAGGGCCCCAGATACGCAGTATTTT. This codes for CANSRAPDTQYF. The full variable domain, its missing parts supplied by reference TRBV5-1 and TRBJ2-3, is KAGVTQTPRYLIKTRGQQVTLSCSPISGHRSVSWYQQTPGQGLQFLFEYFSETQRNKGNFPGRFSGRQFSNSRSEMNVSTLELGDSALYLCANSRAPDTQYFGPGTRLTVL.

This clonotype was found a few times. The chain uses TRBV29-1 and TRBJ1-2; D is undetermined. The CDR3 runs to 15 residues. Trimming removed 4 bases at V and 7 bases at J, with 22 bases between. The germline V gene encodes CDR1 SQVTM and CDR2 ANQGSEA. The CDR3 protein is CSVARILQIEFGYTF. Written as DNA, the CDR3 is TGCAGCGTTGCCCGCATCCTTCAGATCGAGTTTGGCTACACCTTC.

V gene TRBV7-8 combines with J gene TRBJ2-2; 7 nucleotides line up with TRBD2. Trimming cost V 5 bases and J 6 bases; bases outside gene matches: 18. Germline V gene lookup returns CDR1 SGHVS and CDR2 FQNEAQ. This CDR3 is 18 amino acids long. The CDR3 sequence: CASSPLSWRETVSGELFF. The CDR3 DNA reads TGTGCCAGCAGCCCCCTGTCCTGGCGGGAGACTGTCTCCGGGGAGCTGTTTTTT. The full variable domain, with the rest looked up from reference TRBV7-8 and TRBJ2-2, is GAGVSQSPRYKVAKRGQDVALRCDPISGHVSLFWYQQALGQGPEFLTYFQNEAQLDKSGLPSDRFFAERPEGSVSTLKIQRTQQEDSAVYLCASSPLSWRETVSGELFFGEGSRLTVL.

This clonotype was counted only a few times. This sequence joins TRBV9 and TRBJ2-3; no definite D call. The CDR3 extends over 16 amino acids. The germline V gene has CDR1 SGDLS and CDR2 YYNGEE. V lost 0 bases to trimming and J lost 0 bases, with 11 bases between them. The CDR3 reads CASSVGQAPSTDTQYF. The CDR3 nucleotides read TGTGCCAGCAGCGTAGGTCAAGCCCCTAGCACAGATACGCAGTATTTT.

The rearrangement uses TRBV6-5 and TRBJ2-3; 13 bases align to TRBD2. This CDR3 is 20 amino acids long. V was clipped by 2 bases and J by 0 bases; unmatched bases: 11. Germline CDR1 MNHEY, CDR2 SVGAGI. This CDR3 is CASSYPRRTSGGSSTDTQYF. The CDR3 DNA is TGTGCCAGCAGTTACCCTAGACGGACTAGCGGGGGTTCTAGCACAGATACGCAGTATTTT.

The chain recombines TRBV7-2 with TRBJ2-7; D could derive from TRBD1 or TRBD2 (5 bases each). V lost 3 bases, J lost 7 bases, and 19 bases lay in between. Looked up from germline, CDR1 is SGHTA and CDR2 is FQGNSA. CDR3 length: 15 residues. CDR3 DNA sequence: TGTGCCAGCAGCTTTCCGGGACCACCTGATGGGGAGCAGTACTTC. Encoded protein: CASSFPGPPDGEQYF.

This clonotype was found a few times. This chain connects TRBV20-1 to TRBJ2-1; 16 bases agree with TRBD2. Judging by the DNA end, TRBJ2-7 fits better; the J call may be wrong. Germline V lookup: CDR1 DFQATT, CDR2 SNEGSKA (reference sequence). The CDR3 is made up of 16 amino acids. The CDR3 region has the DNA TGCAGTGCTAGAGAACCGGGACTAGCGGGAGGGAATGAGCAGTACTTC. Amino acid sequence: CSAREPGLAGGNEQYF.

This clonotype was counted between two and nine times. J is TRBJ2-5 and V is TRBV10-1, with 7 bases aligning to TRBD1. Germline loops: CDR1 WNHNN, CDR2 SYGVQD (reference sequence). There are 13 residues in the CDR3. V shed 8 bases, J shed 5 bases, and the junction held 8 bases outside the gene matches. The CDR3 coding sequence is TGCGCCAGCTCGGACAGGCTGGGGGAGACCCAGTACTTC. It specifies CASSDRLGETQYF.

This clonotype has just one count. V usage is TRBV5-1 and J usage is TRBJ2-1; D is unclear. V was clipped by 0 bases and J by 0 bases, with 10 bases between them. Per the germline V gene, CDR1 is SGHRS and CDR2 is YFSETQ. This CDR3 is built from 16 residues. The CDR3 coding sequence is TGCGCCAGCAGCTTGGTGCTCACTCTCTCCTACAATGAGCAGTTCTTC. This gives the protein CASSLVLTLSYNEQFF.

The V and J genes are TRBV7-9 and TRBJ2-2; no clear D. V was clipped by 2 bases and J by 1 base, with 11 bases between them. The CDR3 spans 16 residues. The germline V gene encodes CDR1 SEHNR and CDR2 FQNEAQ (reference sequence). CDR3: CASSLILLMNTGELFF. The CDR3 coding sequence is TGTGCCAGCAGCTTAATTCTACTGATGAACACCGGGGAGCTGTTTTTT.

The chain joins TRBV4-3 to TRBJ1-5; 7 bases align to TRBD1. V lost 0 bases, J lost 2 bases, and 13 bases stayed unmatched. Germline loops: CDR1 LGHNA, CDR2 YSLEER. This CDR3 region has 19 residues. This CDR3 is CASSQDPEGAAVGNQPQHF. Here the CDR3 DNA reads TGCGCCAGCAGCCAAGATCCGGAGGGGGCGGCGGTTGGCAATCAGCCCCAGCATTTT.

V gene TRBV20-1 combines with J gene TRBJ2-7; TRBD2 might be the D (6 bases). Germline CDR1 and CDR2: DFQATT and SNEGSKA (reference sequence). The CDR3 contains 14 residues. The V gene lost 2 bases and the J gene lost 1 base, with 12 bases spanning the gap. In DNA, the CDR3 is TGCAGTGCTAGAATGGGCGGGAAGTCCTACGAGCAGTACTTC. This encodes CSARMGGKSYEQYF.

This clonotype came up a few times. The V call is TRBV5-1, the J call TRBJ1-1, with unresolved D. CDR3 length equals 15 residues. The germline gives CDR1 SGHRS, CDR2 YFSETQ. V gave up 0 bases and J gave up 0 bases, with 9 bases separating them. The CDR3 sequence is CASSLATALNTEAFF. The DNA of the CDR3 is TGCGCCAGCAGCTTGGCCACAGCGCTGAACACTGAAGCTTTCTTT.

The chain recombines TRBV29-1 with TRBJ1-2; no clear D. CDR3 size: 14 residues. V was trimmed by 3 bases and J by 6 bases, leaving 17 bases between them. Germline CDR1 is SQVTM and CDR2 is ANQGSEA. CDR3 bases: TGCAGCGTTGATTCGGGCACTCTAGGCCATGGCTACACCTTC. Its translation: CSVDSGTLGHGYTF. Using reference TRBV29-1 and TRBJ1-2 for the parts outside the CDR3, the full variable domain is SAVISQKPSRDICQRGTSLTIQCQVDSQVTMMFWYRQQPGQSLTLIATANQGSEATYESGFVIDKFPISRPNLTFSTLTVSNMSPEDSSIYLCSVDSGTLGHGYTFGSGTRLTVV.

This clonotype was detected a few times. This rearrangement joins TRBV6-2 or TRBV6-3 to TRBJ2-4; a weak D match, TRBD1 (5 bases). Trimming cost V 5 bases and J 5 bases, with 19 bases left between them. The CDR3 sequence is 16 residues long. The germline V gene encodes CDR1 MNHEY and CDR2 SVGEGT. CDR3 region: CASSLQTAASQNIQYF. CDR3 nucleotide sequence: TGTGCCAGCAGTCTCCAGACAGCAGCATCCCAAAACATTCAGTACTTC.

This clonotype was seen ten or more times. The chain links TRBV14 to TRBJ2-7; 10 nucleotides align to TRBD2. From germline, CDR1 is SGHDN and CDR2 FVKESK. The CDR3 runs 13 residues. With 4 bases clipped from V and 11 bases from J, the junction kept 8 bases outside the gene matches. DNA for the CDR3: TGTGCCAGCAGCCCAACGTTCGGACTAGCGGAGTACTTC. Residues: CASSPTFGLAEYF. Combining the CDR3 with reference TRBV14 and TRBJ2-7 gives the whole variable domain EAGVTQFPSHSVIEKGQTVTLRCDPISGHDNLYWYRRVMGKEIKFLLHFVKESKQDESGMPNNRFLAERTGGTYSTLKVQPAELEDSGVYFCASSPTFGLAEYFGPGTRLTVT.

This clonotype appeared many times. The V and J genes are TRBV6-5 and TRBJ1-5; the D is unclear. CDR3 length: 14 amino acids. Trimming stripped 0 bases from V and 6 bases from J, with 9 bases between. CDR1 is MNHEY and CDR2 is SVGAGI in the germline V gene. CDR3 sequence: CASSYSWGSQPQHF. The CDR3 DNA reads as TGTGCCAGCAGTTACTCGTGGGGAAGTCAGCCCCAGCATTTT.

The V and J genes are TRBV5-1 and TRBJ2-7, with a weak D call TRBD2 (5 bases). CDR3 size: 16 residues. Trimming left V 4 bases short and J 6 bases short, with 23 bases between. The germline V gene encodes CDR1 SGHRS and CDR2 YFSETQ. The CDR3 bases are TGCGCCAGCAGCCCACTTCGGGGTTACGGGGTTGGCGAGCAGTACTTC. Protein product: CASSPLRGYGVGEQYF. The full variable domain, completed using reference TRBV5-1 and TRBJ2-7, is KAGVTQTPRYLIKTRGQQVTLSCSPISGHRSVSWYQQTPGQGLQFLFEYFSETQRNKGNFPGRFSGRQFSNSRSEMNVSTLELGDSALYLCASSPLRGYGVGEQYFGPGTRLTVT.

This clonotype was seen more than once but under ten times. This chain links TRBV7-9 with TRBJ2-1; D gene ambiguous. The CDR3 has 17 residues. Germline loops: CDR1 SEHNR, CDR2 FQNEAQ (reference sequence). V lost 5 bases, J lost 0 bases, and 17 bases lay in between. Here the CDR3 DNA reads TGTGCCAGCAGCCGTTTCCCGAAGGGAAGCTCCTACAATGAGCAGTTCTTC. Translation: CASSRFPKGSSYNEQFF.

The J gene is TRBJ2-7, the V gene TRBV6-5, with 10 bases lining up with TRBD2. V lost 6 bases to trimming and J lost 0 bases; unmatched junction nucleotides: 5. The germline CDR1 and CDR2 sequences are MNHEY and SVGAGI. The CDR3 is 15 residues long. The CDR3 DNA sequence: TGTGCCAGCAGAAATAGCGGGGGGCCCTCCTACGAGCAGTACTTC. It specifies CASRNSGGPSYEQYF.

This rearrangement joins TRBV27 to TRBJ1-5; perhaps TRBD1 as D (5 bases). The germline V gene encodes CDR1 MNHEY and CDR2 SMNVEV (reference sequence). Trimming pared 5 bases from V and 6 bases from J, leaving 17 bases between. The CDR3 length is 15 residues. CDR3 DNA: TGTGCCAGCAGTGATATCGGGGGAAAGGCTCAGCCCCAGCATTTT. This translates into CASSDIGGKAQPQHF.

This clonotype was seen just once. An end of the junction differs from the germline gene, which may be a read error. The chain carries TRBV5-1 and TRBJ2-7; D is unresolved. The CDR3 has 13 residues. Germline CDR1 and CDR2: SGHRS and YFSETQ. Here the CDR3 DNA reads TGCGTCAGCAGCTCGGACGTCTACTACGAGCAGTACTTC. Protein sequence: CVSSSDVYYEQYF.

The rearrangement links TRBV6-6 to TRBJ2-1, with 11 bases matching TRBD2. The CDR3 sequence is 16 residues long. With V trimmed by 0 bases and J by 6 bases, 4 bases remained unmatched. Germline CDR1 is MNHNY and CDR2 is SVGAGI (reference sequence). The CDR3 nucleotides read TGTGCCAGCAGTTACTCGGGTCTAGCGGGGGGCAATGAGCAGTTCTTC. Protein product: CASSYSGLAGGNEQFF.

This chain connects TRBV7-2 to TRBJ2-3; possible D gene TRBD1, 5 bases. V was pared by 3 bases and J by 4 bases, with 17 bases between. Per germline, CDR1 SGHTA and CDR2 FQGNSA. The CDR3 has 16 amino acids. DNA for the CDR3: TGTGCCAGCAGCTTCCCCCAGGCCTGGGGCTCAGATACGCAGTATTTT. Translation gives CASSFPQAWGSDTQYF.

V usage is TRBV30 and J usage is TRBJ2-5; 8 nucleotides align to TRBD2. Per germline, CDR1 GTSNPN and CDR2 SVGIG (reference sequence). This CDR3 comprises 13 residues. Trimming cost V 0 bases and J 11 bases; bases outside gene matches: 8. The CDR3: CAWSVTSGSEQYF. DNA for the CDR3: TGTGCCTGGAGTGTAACTAGCGGTAGTGAGCAGTACTTC.

The CDR3 sequence: CSATDRRKTYEQYF. DNA for the CDR3: TGCAGTGCAACTGACAGGAGGAAAACCTACGAGCAGTACTTC. The rearrangement links TRBV20-1 to TRBJ2-7; D perhaps matches TRBD1 (6 bases). V lost 6 bases and J lost 2, with 17 bases in between. The CDR3 length is 14 residues. In germline, CDR1 is DFQATT, CDR2 SNEGSKA (reference sequence).